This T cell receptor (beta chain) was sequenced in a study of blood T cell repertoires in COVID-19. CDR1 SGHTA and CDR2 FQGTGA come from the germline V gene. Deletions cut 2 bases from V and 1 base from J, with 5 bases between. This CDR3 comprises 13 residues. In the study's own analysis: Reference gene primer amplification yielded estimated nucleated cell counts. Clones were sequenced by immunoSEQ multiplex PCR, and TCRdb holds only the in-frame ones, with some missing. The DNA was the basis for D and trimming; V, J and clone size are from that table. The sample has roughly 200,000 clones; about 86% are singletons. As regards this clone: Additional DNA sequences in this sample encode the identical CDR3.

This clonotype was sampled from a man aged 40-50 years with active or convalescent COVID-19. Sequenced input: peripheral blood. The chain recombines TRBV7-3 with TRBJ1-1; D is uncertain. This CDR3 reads CASSLGRNTEAFF. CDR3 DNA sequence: TGTGCCAGCAGCTTAGGCAGGAACACTGAAGCTTTCTTT.